This T cell receptor beta chain derives from a study of blood T cell repertoires in COVID-19. The wider study: Researchers got acute and convalescent COVID-19 samples from the United States, Italy and Spain. PBMCs, B-cell-depleted T cells, or T cells were the source of the cDNA or gDNA that made up the material.

This CDR3 comprises 15 residues. With 4 bases clipped from V and 0 bases from J, the junction kept 3 bases outside the gene matches. The germline CDR1 and CDR2 sequences are SGHTS and YDEGEE. In the authors' methods: Nucleated cell counts were estimated from reference gene primer amplification. Using immunoSEQ multiplex PCR, the repertoire was profiled, and TCRdb retains in-frame clones only, with some absent. V and J calls plus clone size are reproduced from that table; the DNA served to infer D and trimming. The sample records hundreds of thousands of clones, about nine tenths being singletons. The sequenced sample was peripheral blood. The rearrangement joins TRBV5-8 to TRBJ2-7; 11 positions match TRBD2. This TCR derives from a woman in her twenties or thirties with active or convalescent COVID-19. DNA of the CDR3: TGTGCCAGCAGCCTGGGACTAGCGGACTCCTACGAGCAGTACTTC. Its protein product is CASSLGLADSYEQYF.